The clone carrying this T cell receptor beta chain was observed a handful of times. In the same sample, other DNA sequences code for this CDR3. Trimming cost V 0 bases and J 3 bases; bases outside gene matches: 6. The V gene's germline CDR1 is SGHRS and CDR2 YFSETQ. The CDR3 consists of 16 residues. Generated by immunoSEQ multiplex PCR, the TCRdb table keeps only in-frame clones and is missing some. Among around 940,000 clones, around 80% were seen once, and the ten largest hold about 1.5%. This sample stems from a study of shared clonotypes between healthy human individuals. The chain has TRBV5-1 and TRBJ2-3; TRBD2 aligns across 8 bases. The sequenced material came from memory CD4+ T cells sorted from blood. Noted subset: CD45RA-negative fraction. This sequence was found in a man younger than 30 in good health. For the CDR3, the DNA is TGCGCCAGCAGCTTGGCCGGACGGGAGGGGACAGATACGCAGTATTTT. Translating gives CASSLAGREGTDTQYF.